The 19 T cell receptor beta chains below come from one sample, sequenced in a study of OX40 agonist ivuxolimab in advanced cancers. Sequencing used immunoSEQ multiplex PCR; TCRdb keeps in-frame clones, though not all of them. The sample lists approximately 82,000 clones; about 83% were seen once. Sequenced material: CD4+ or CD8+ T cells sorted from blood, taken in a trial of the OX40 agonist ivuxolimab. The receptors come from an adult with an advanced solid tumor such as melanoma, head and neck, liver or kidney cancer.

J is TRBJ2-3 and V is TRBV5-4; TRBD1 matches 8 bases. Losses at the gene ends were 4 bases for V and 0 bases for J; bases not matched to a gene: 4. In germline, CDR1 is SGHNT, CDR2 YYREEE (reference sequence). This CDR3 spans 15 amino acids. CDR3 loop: CASSHGQGSTDTQYF. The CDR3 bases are TGTGCCAGCAGCCACGGACAGGGAAGCACAGATACGCAGTATTTT. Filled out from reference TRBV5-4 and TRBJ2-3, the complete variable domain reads ETGVTQSPTHLIKTRGQQVTLRCSSQSGHNTVSWYQQALGQGPQFIFQYYREEENGRGNFPPRFSGLQFPNYSSELNVNALELDDSALYLCASSHGQGSTDTQYFGPGTRLTVL.

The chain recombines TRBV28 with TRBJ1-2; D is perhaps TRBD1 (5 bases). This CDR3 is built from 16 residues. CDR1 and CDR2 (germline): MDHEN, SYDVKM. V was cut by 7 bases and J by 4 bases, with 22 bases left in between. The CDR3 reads CASTKGQVTQFYGYTF. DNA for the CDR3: TGTGCCAGCACCAAGGGGCAGGTCACCCAATTCTATGGCTACACCTTC.

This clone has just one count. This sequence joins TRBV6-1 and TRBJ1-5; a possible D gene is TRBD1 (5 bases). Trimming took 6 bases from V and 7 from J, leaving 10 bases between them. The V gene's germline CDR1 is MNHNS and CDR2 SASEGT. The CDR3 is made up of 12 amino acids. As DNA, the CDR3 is TGTGCCAGCAGCTCCGGGGGGCAGCCCCAGCATTTT. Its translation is CASSSGGQPQHF.

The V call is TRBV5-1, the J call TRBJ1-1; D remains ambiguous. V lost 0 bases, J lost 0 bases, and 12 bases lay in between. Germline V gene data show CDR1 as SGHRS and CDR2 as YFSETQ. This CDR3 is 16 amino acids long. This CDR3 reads CASSLAATAMNTEAFF. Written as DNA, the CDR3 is TGCGCCAGCAGCTTGGCCGCTACAGCGATGAACACTGAAGCTTTCTTT.

The CDR3 DNA follows: TGTGCCAGCAGTCGAGGGGAGGCCAACGTCCTGACTTTC. Translated: CASSRGEANVLTF. The chain uses TRBV6-1 and TRBJ2-6; the D call may be TRBD1 or TRBD2 (5 bases each). The length of the CDR3 is 13 residues. V was trimmed by 5 bases and J by 6 bases, leaving 8 bases between them. Looked up from germline, CDR1 is MNHNS and CDR2 is SASEGT.

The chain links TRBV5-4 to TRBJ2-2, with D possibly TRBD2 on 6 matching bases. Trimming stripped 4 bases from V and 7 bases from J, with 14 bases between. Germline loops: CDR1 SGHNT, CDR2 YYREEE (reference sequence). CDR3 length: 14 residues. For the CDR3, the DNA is TGTGCCAGCAGCGTGGGCGGGGCGGACGGGGAGCTGTTTTTT. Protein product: CASSVGGADGELFF.

The CDR3 protein is CASSLRSYGYTF. The CDR3 nucleotides are TGTGCCAGTAGTTTGCGATCCTATGGCTACACCTTC. This chain connects TRBV19 to TRBJ1-2; D is unresolved. The CDR3 extends over 12 amino acids. Trimming left V 5 bases short and J 4 bases short, with 8 bases between. From germline, CDR1 is LNHDA and CDR2 SQIVND (reference sequence).

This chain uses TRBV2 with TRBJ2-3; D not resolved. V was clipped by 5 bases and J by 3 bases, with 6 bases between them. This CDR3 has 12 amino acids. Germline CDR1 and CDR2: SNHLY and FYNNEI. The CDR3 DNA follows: TGTGCCAGCAGTACCGGGACAGATACGCAGTATTTT. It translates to CASSTGTDTQYF.

The CDR3 DNA sequence: TGTGCCACTCGGGAGACTGGAGGGGATCAGCCCCAGCATTTT. It encodes CATRETGGDQPQHF. The genes are TRBV10-3 and TRBJ1-5; a possible D gene is TRBD1 (5 bases). The CDR3 has 14 amino acids. Germline CDR1 is ENHRY and CDR2 is SYGVKD. Trimming pared 10 bases from V and 5 bases from J, leaving 18 bases between.

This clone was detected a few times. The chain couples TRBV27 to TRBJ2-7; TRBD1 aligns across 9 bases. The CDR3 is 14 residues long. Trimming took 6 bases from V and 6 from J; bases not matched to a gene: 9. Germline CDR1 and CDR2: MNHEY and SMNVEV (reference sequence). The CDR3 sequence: CASRMTGGRGEQYF. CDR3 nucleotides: TGTGCCAGCAGGATGACAGGGGGTAGGGGCGAGCAGTACTTC.

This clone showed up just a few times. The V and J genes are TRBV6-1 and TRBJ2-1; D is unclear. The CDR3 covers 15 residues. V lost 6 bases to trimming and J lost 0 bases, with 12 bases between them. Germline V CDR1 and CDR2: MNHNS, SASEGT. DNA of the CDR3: TGTGCCAGCAGAAGGGCGCAGAGCTCCTACAATGAGCAGTTCTTC. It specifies CASRRAQSSYNEQFF.

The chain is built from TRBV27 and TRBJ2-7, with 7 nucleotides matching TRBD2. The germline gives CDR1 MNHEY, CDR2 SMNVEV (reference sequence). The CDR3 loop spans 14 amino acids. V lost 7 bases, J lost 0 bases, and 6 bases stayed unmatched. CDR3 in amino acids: CASTLGGFSYEQYF. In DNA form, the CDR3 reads TGTGCCAGCACCCTGGGGGGGTTCTCCTACGAGCAGTACTTC.

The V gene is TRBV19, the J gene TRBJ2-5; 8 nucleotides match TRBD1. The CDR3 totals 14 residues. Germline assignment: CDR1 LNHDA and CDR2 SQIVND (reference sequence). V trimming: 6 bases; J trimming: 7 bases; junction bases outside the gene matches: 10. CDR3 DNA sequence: TGTGCCAGTAGCCCTAGGACAGGGCTCGGGACCCAGTACTTC. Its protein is CASSPRTGLGTQYF.

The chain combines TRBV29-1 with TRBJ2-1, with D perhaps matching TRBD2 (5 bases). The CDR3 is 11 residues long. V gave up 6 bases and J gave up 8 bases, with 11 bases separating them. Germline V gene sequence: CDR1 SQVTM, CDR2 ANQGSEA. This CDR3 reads CSVGDPYEQFF. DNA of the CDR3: TGCAGCGTGGGAGATCCTTATGAGCAGTTCTTC.

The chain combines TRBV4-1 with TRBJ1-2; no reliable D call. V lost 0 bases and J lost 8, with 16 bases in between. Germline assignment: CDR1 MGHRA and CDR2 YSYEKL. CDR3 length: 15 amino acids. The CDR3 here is CASSQDQPSAGGYTF. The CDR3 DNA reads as TGCGCCAGCAGCCAAGATCAGCCATCGGCTGGGGGCTACACCTTC.

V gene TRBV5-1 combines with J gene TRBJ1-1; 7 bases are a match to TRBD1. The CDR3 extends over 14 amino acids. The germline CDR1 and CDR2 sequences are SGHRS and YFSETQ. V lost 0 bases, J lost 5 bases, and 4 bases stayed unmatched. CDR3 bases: TGCGCCAGCAGCTTGGGACAGGGAAGGACTGAAGCTTTCTTT. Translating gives CASSLGQGRTEAFF.

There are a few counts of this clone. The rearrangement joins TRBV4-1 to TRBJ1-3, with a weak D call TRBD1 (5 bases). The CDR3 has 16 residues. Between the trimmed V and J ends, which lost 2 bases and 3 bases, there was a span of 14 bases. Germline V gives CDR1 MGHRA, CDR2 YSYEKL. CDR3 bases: TGCGCCAGCAGCCAACGTGGGGGGAGGGTTGGAAACACCATATATTTT. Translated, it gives CASSQRGGRVGNTIYF.

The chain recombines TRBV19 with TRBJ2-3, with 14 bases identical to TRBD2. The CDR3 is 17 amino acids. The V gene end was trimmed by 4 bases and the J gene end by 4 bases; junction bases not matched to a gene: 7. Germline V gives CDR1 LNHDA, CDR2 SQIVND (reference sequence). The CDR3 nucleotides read TGTGCCAGTAGTACCCGGACTAGCGGGGGGCCCCCAGATACGCAGTATTTT. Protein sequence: CASSTRTSGGPPDTQYF.

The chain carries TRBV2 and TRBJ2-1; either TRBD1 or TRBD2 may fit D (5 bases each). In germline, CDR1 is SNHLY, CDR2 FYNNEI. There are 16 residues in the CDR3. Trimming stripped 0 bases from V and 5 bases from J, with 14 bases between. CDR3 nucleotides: TGTGCCAGCAGTGAAGCGTGGGGGAAACTGGACAATGAGCAGTTCTTC. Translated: CASSEAWGKLDNEQFF.